The next 27 T cell receptor beta chains were all read from a single sample in a study of T cell changes during pregnancy in multiple sclerosis. Profiling relied on immunoSEQ multiplex PCR, and the TCRdb table lists in-frame clones only, not all of them. The profile shows more than 60,000 clones, roughly nine tenths of them singletons. Specimen: CD4+ T cells from peripheral blood mononuclear cells, collected in the third trimester of pregnancy. The receptor source for this set is a female donor in good health, enrolled as a control in a pregnancy study.

This clone has only one observation. V and J are TRBV7-2 and TRBJ1-1, with a weak D call TRBD1 (5 bases). The CDR3 spans 15 residues. V was trimmed by 2 bases and J by 4 bases, leaving 14 bases between them. Germline V gene data show CDR1 as SGHTA and CDR2 as FQGNSA. The chain's CDR3 is CASSLQGPESTEAFF. Written as DNA, the CDR3 is TGTGCCAGCAGCTTACAGGGCCCCGAGAGCACTGAAGCTTTCTTT.

The chain has TRBV19 and TRBJ1-2; 7 bases agree with TRBD1. Germline loops: CDR1 LNHDA, CDR2 SQIVND (reference sequence). The length of the CDR3 is 16 residues. After removal of 9 bases from V and 1 base from J, the junction contained 14 bases not matched to a gene. The CDR3 loop reads CASKKGAADYNYGYTF. CDR3 DNA sequence: TGTGCCAGCAAAAAGGGGGCGGCAGATTATAACTATGGCTACACCTTC.

This rearrangement joins TRBV10-3 to TRBJ2-7, with 9 bases aligning to TRBD1. The CDR3 contains 14 residues. Germline CDR1 is ENHRY and CDR2 is SYGVKD. V was clipped by 2 bases and J by 5 bases; unmatched bases: 4. The CDR3 here is CAISERDRVNEQYF. CDR3 bases: TGTGCCATCAGTGAGCGGGACAGGGTGAACGAGCAGTACTTC.

The chain links TRBV27 to TRBJ2-7, with TRBD2 as a possible D gene (5 bases). Germline loops: CDR1 MNHEY, CDR2 SMNVEV (reference sequence). The CDR3 totals 13 residues. Deletions cut 3 bases from V and 3 bases from J, with 9 bases between. The CDR3 is CASSLDGLYEQYF. The CDR3 region has the DNA TGTGCCAGCAGTTTGGACGGACTCTACGAGCAGTACTTC.

The V and J genes are TRBV6-1 and TRBJ2-7, with D perhaps matching TRBD2 (7 bases). Looked up from germline, CDR1 is MNHNS and CDR2 is SASEGT. The CDR3 loop spans 15 amino acids. Trimming removed 7 bases from V and 2 bases from J, with 18 bases in between. CDR3 coding DNA: TGTGCCAGCACGAAAGGGGGGGCGCAACCCTACGAGCAGTACTTC. Translating gives CASTKGGAQPYEQYF.

This clone came up once. This rearrangement joins TRBV19 to TRBJ1-5; D perhaps matches TRBD1 (6 bases). The V end was cut by 4 bases, the J end by 5 bases, with 9 bases between. The CDR3 totals 13 residues. Germline lookup yields CDR1 LNHDA and CDR2 SQIVND (reference sequence). In nucleotides, the CDR3 is TGTGCCAGTAGTAGATCAGGGGATCAGCCCCAGCATTTT. The encoded protein is CASSRSGDQPQHF.

This chain uses TRBV2 with TRBJ1-2, with D uncertain. The ends were cut back, 3 bases at V and 4 bases at J, with 6 bases in the middle. In germline, CDR1 is SNHLY, CDR2 FYNNEI. CDR3 length: 12 amino acids. CDR3 DNA sequence: TGTGCCAGCAGTGATGTCAGCTATGGCTACACCTTC. It codes for CASSDVSYGYTF.

This clone was seen a handful of times. This CDR3 is CASSVGPGGNTEAFF. DNA of the CDR3: TGTGCCAGCAGCGTAGGCCCGGGGGGGAACACTGAAGCTTTCTTT. The chain has TRBV9 and TRBJ1-1, with a possible D match to TRBD1 (5 bases). The CDR3 has 15 residues. V was cut by 0 bases and J by 1 base, with 10 bases left in between. Germline CDR1 SGDLS, CDR2 YYNGEE.

CDR3 residues: CASSLVKGDRDYNEQFF. The CDR3 bases are TGTGCCAGCAGCTTAGTTAAGGGGGACAGGGACTACAATGAGCAGTTCTTC. The rearrangement links TRBV11-2 to TRBJ2-1; TRBD1 matches 9 bases. The V gene's germline CDR1 is SGHAT and CDR2 FQNNGV. V lost 1 base to trimming and J lost 3 bases; unmatched junction nucleotides: 7. The CDR3 sequence is 17 residues long.

The V and J genes are TRBV15 and TRBJ1-5; D might be TRBD1 (6 bases). The CDR3 consists of 17 residues. From germline, CDR1 is LNHNV and CDR2 YYDKDF (reference sequence). The ends were cut back, 0 bases at V and 5 bases at J, with 17 bases in the middle. CDR3 amino acids: CATSREYTGWFDQPQHF. CDR3 nucleotide sequence: TGTGCCACCAGCAGAGAGTACACAGGGTGGTTCGATCAGCCCCAGCATTTT. The whole variable domain, filled in from reference TRBV15 and TRBJ1-5, reads DAMVIQNPRYQVTQFGKPVTLSCSQTLNHNVMYWYQQKSSQAPKLLFHYYDKDFNNEADTPDNFQSRRPNTSFCFLDIRSPGLGDTAMYLCATSREYTGWFDQPQHFGDGTRLSIL.

This clone was counted a single time. The chain is built from TRBV7-3 and TRBJ2-5, with TRBD2 matching 10 bases. Germline V gene sequence: CDR1 SGHTA, CDR2 FQGTGA. Unmatched junction bases numbered 5, after V lost 5 bases and J lost 5 bases. The CDR3 has 14 residues. For the CDR3, the DNA is TGTGCCAGCAGCCCTACTAGCGGGAAGGAGACCCAGTACTTC. This encodes CASSPTSGKETQYF.

The chain employs TRBV7-8 and TRBJ1-2, with D maybe TRBD1 (5 bases). V dropped 4 bases and J dropped 1 base, with 7 bases sitting between them. The CDR3 extends over 13 amino acids. Germline CDR1 is SGHVS and CDR2 is FQNEAQ. CDR3 coding DNA: TGTGCCAGCAGCTCCAGGGTTAACTATGGCTACACCTTC. Translating it yields CASSSRVNYGYTF.

The CDR3 protein is CASSSGQGASTDTQYF. For the CDR3, the DNA is TGTGCCAGCAGCTCGGGACAGGGGGCGAGCACAGATACGCAGTATTTT. The chain uses TRBV7-9 and TRBJ2-3; 12 bases map to TRBD1. This CDR3 region has 16 residues. With 4 bases clipped from V and 0 bases from J, the junction kept 2 bases outside the gene matches. Germline V CDR1 and CDR2: SEHNR, FQNEAQ (reference sequence).

CDR3 sequence: CAISEGQPQGYGYTF. As DNA, the CDR3 is TGTGCCATCAGTGAAGGACAGCCACAGGGGTATGGCTACACCTTC. J is TRBJ1-2 and V is TRBV10-3, with 7 bases fitting TRBD1. With 3 bases clipped from V and 5 bases from J, the junction kept 9 bases outside the gene matches. Germline values: CDR1 ENHRY, CDR2 SYGVKD. The CDR3 covers 15 residues.

The rearrangement links TRBV10-1 to TRBJ2-2; 9 bases agree with TRBD2. Losses at the gene ends were 6 bases for V and 7 bases for J; bases not matched to a gene: 15. Germline V gene data show CDR1 as WNHNN and CDR2 as SYGVQD (reference sequence). The CDR3 is made up of 17 amino acids. The CDR3 DNA reads as TGCGCCAGCAGCCGCCCCCCCCCGCGGGGGGGCATCGGGGAGCTGTTTTTT. This translates into CASSRPPPRGGIGELFF.

The V gene is TRBV9, the J gene TRBJ1-2; maybe TRBD1 (6 bases). The germline gives CDR1 SGDLS, CDR2 YYNGEE. Trimming removed 0 bases from V and 2 bases from J, with 8 bases in between. The CDR3 totals 14 residues. The DNA for the CDR3 is TGTGCCAGCAGCGTAGACACAGGGAACTATGGCTACACCTTC. Its protein product is CASSVDTGNYGYTF.

In nucleotides, the CDR3 is TGTGCCAGCAGCTTGGCGCGGGGGGCGAGTAGCGAGCAGTACTTC. Encoded protein: CASSLARGASSEQYF. The chain has TRBV7-2 and TRBJ2-7; 8 nucleotides match TRBD2. After removal of 3 bases from V and 6 bases from J, the junction contained 10 bases not matched to a gene. Germline CDR1 and CDR2: SGHTA and FQGNSA. The CDR3 sequence is 15 residues long.

The V gene is TRBV5-1, the J gene TRBJ2-1; 11 nucleotides line up with TRBD2. After removal of 6 bases from V and 5 bases from J, the junction contained 4 bases not matched to a gene. The CDR3 totals 14 residues. Germline CDR1 reads SGHRS; CDR2 reads YFSETQ. DNA of the CDR3: TGCGCCAGCAAAACTAGCGGGGGTAACAATGAGCAGTTCTTC. Its protein product is CASKTSGGNNEQFF.

The chain employs TRBV30 and TRBJ1-4; no definite D call. The germline V gene has CDR1 GTSNPN and CDR2 SVGIG (reference sequence). V was cut by 0 bases and J by 7 bases, with 9 bases left in between. The CDR3 is 13 amino acids. The CDR3 DNA reads as TGTGCCTGGAGTGTACGGGGAGCTGAAAAACTGTTTTTT. The encoded protein is CAWSVRGAEKLFF.

The J gene is TRBJ2-1, the V gene TRBV6-6; maybe TRBD1 (6 bases). V was shortened by 4 bases and J by 1 base, with 8 bases between the two germline ends. Germline V gene lookup returns CDR1 MNHNY and CDR2 SVGAGI (reference sequence). This CDR3 region has 14 residues. The CDR3, as DNA: TGTGCCAGCAGTTTTACAGGGTCCTACAATGAGCAGTTCTTC. It codes for CASSFTGSYNEQFF.

The chain uses TRBV11-2 and TRBJ2-7; D perhaps matches TRBD2 (6 bases). V gave up 4 bases and J gave up 2 bases, with 12 bases separating them. CDR1 is SGHAT and CDR2 is FQNNGV in the germline V gene. This CDR3 is built from 14 residues. CDR3 protein: CASSYSGDTYEQYF. DNA of the CDR3: TGTGCCAGCAGCTACTCGGGGGATACCTACGAGCAGTACTTC. Complete variable domain (other parts from reference TRBV11-2 and TRBJ2-7): EAGVAQSPRYKIIEKRQSVAFWCNPISGHATLYWYQQILGQGPKLLIQFQNNGVVDDSQLPKDRFSAERLKGVDSTLKIQPAKLEDSAVYLCASSYSGDTYEQYFGPGTRLTVT.

The sample holds a few counts of this clone. The chain carries TRBV18 and TRBJ2-7; 11 bases fit TRBD1. Germline CDR1 KGHSH, CDR2 LQKENI. CDR3 size: 14 residues. V dropped 2 bases and J dropped 7; count of bases not matched to a gene: 4. CDR3 residues: CASSPGQGAGEQYF. The CDR3 region has the DNA TGTGCCAGCTCACCAGGACAGGGGGCTGGGGAGCAGTACTTC.

The chain has TRBV19 and TRBJ2-4, with TRBD2 matching over 14 bases. The germline V gene has CDR1 LNHDA and CDR2 SQIVND (reference sequence). This CDR3 has 15 amino acids. V dropped 5 bases and J dropped 11; count of bases not matched to a gene: 8. CDR3 in amino acids: CASSRTSGGYFFQYF. The CDR3 coding sequence is TGTGCCAGTAGTCGGACTAGCGGGGGGTACTTCTTTCAGTACTTC.

The chain is built from TRBV2 and TRBJ1-2; 9 bases are shared with TRBD1. Losses at the gene ends were 4 bases for V and 3 bases for J; bases not matched to a gene: 3. Germline-derived CDR1 and CDR2 are SNHLY and FYNNEI. This CDR3 is 14 amino acids long. CDR3 in amino acids: CASSARTGDYGYTF. In DNA form, the CDR3 reads TGTGCCAGCAGTGCGCGGACAGGGGACTATGGCTACACCTTC.

CDR3 in DNA: TGTGCCAGCAGCTATCGATACAGGGGTGAGACTGAAGCTTTCTTT. Encoded protein: CASSYRYRGETEAFF. V gene TRBV7-2 combines with J gene TRBJ1-1, with 7 bases aligning to TRBD1. CDR1 is SGHTA and CDR2 is FQGNSA in the germline V gene. Losses at the gene ends were 4 bases for V and 5 bases for J; bases not matched to a gene: 10. The CDR3 is 15 residues long.

About this clone itself: At one boundary the junction diverges from the germline segment, which might be a read error. This chain uses TRBV7-7 with TRBJ2-5; 10 bases are shared with TRBD1. From germline, CDR1 is SSHAT and CDR2 FNYEAQ (reference sequence). There are 15 residues in the CDR3. For the CDR3, the DNA is TGTGCTAGCAGCTACTTAGGGACAGGGGAAGAGACCCAGTACTTC. This encodes CASSYLGTGEETQYF.

This clone came up a few times. The chain recombines TRBV9 with TRBJ1-1; tentative D call: TRBD1 (5 bases). The CDR3 has 15 amino acids. V was clipped by 4 bases and J by 8 bases, with 21 bases between them. Germline-derived CDR1 and CDR2 are SGDLS and YYNGEE. CDR3 DNA sequence: TGTGCCAGCAGCCGGGGCCAACCGGGGGACGTGGAAGCTTTCTTT. Its translation: CASSRGQPGDVEAFF.